This TCR beta chain was found in a study of response to subunit inactivated influenza vaccine. With respect to this clonotype: The antigen remains undetermined.

Overall study results and limits: A suggestion made by the authors is that each seasonal influenza vaccination recruits few new T cells.

TCRdb re-called the RT-PCR reads with MiXCR, one entry per CDR3 protein. The sample holds 800,000 or so distinct CDR3 sequences, 21% seen once. CDR1 is SEHNR and CDR2 is FQNEAQ in the germline V gene (reference sequence). Germline trimming cut 4 bases from V and 6 bases from J; bases unmatched to any gene: 8. CDR3 length: 15 residues. The chain is built from TRBV7-9 and TRBJ2-7; 11 bases are shared with TRBD2. Sequencing was performed on PBMCs from blood, taken 5 to 6 days after vaccination. This sequence originates from a man over 45 who received an inactivated influenza vaccine. CDR3 loop: CASSSNTLAGGEQYF. DNA of the CDR3: TGTGCCAGCAGCTCGAATACTCTAGCGGGGGGCGAGCAGTACTTC.